The 24 T cell receptor beta chains given below trace back to one sample, sequenced in a study of T cell responses to AZD1222 COVID-19 vaccine. Sequenced by immunoSEQ multiplex PCR; TCRdb stores in-frame clones only, minus some. The sample holds 95,000 to 150,000 clones, roughly 92% seen once. This specimen consisted of peripheral blood, obtained on day 0 of AZD1222 vaccination. These receptors originate from an adult in good health.

The gene calls are TRBV10-1 and TRBJ2-7; D unclear. The CDR3 is 13 residues long. Germline V gene sequence: CDR1 WNHNN, CDR2 SYGVQD (reference sequence). V shed 0 bases and J shed 3 bases, with 6 bases lying between them. CDR3 sequence: CASSESPHYEQYF. Written as DNA, the CDR3 is TGCGCCAGCAGTGAGTCCCCCCACTACGAGCAGTACTTC.

CDR3 coding DNA: TGTGCTAGGATACAGGGTTACAGCCAGCCCCAGCATTTT. Amino acid sequence: CARIQGYSQPQHF. The J gene is TRBJ1-5, the V gene TRBV12-5; D perhaps matches TRBD1 (6 bases). V lost 9 bases and J 7 bases, leaving 16 bases between the germline ends. The CDR3 sequence is 13 residues long. CDR1 and CDR2 from the germline V gene are LGHNT and FRNRAP.

The chain links TRBV12-3 or TRBV12-4 to TRBJ2-7; 7 positions match TRBD2. The CDR3 length is 13 residues. V shed 1 base, J shed 7 bases, and the junction held 4 bases outside the gene matches. This CDR3 is CASSLGRRGEQYV. The CDR3 bases are TGTGCCAGCAGTTTAGGGCGGCGGGGGGAGCAGTACGTC.

The rearrangement joins TRBV29-1 to TRBJ1-2; possibly TRBD1 for D (5 bases). Germline lookup yields CDR1 SQVTM and CDR2 ANQGSEA. Trimming removed 4 bases from V and 3 bases from J, with 6 bases in between. The CDR3 length is 11 residues. Written as DNA, the CDR3 is TGCAGCGTTGGGGGCCACTATGGCTACACCTTC. This sequence encodes CSVGGHYGYTF.

J is TRBJ1-5 and V is TRBV28; the D gene is possibly TRBD1 (5 bases). Deletions cut 2 bases from V and 3 bases from J, with 14 bases between. Germline V gene data show CDR1 as MDHEN and CDR2 as SYDVKM. CDR3 length: 16 amino acids. This chain's CDR3 is CASSLPGQGYNQPQHF. The CDR3 DNA reads TGTGCCAGCAGTTTACCAGGGCAGGGCTACAATCAGCCCCAGCATTTT. The full variable domain, rest sourced from reference TRBV28 and TRBJ1-5, is DVKVTQSSRYLVKRTGEKVFLECVQDMDHENMFWYRQDPGLGLRLIYFSYDVKMKEKGDIPEGYSVSREKKERFSLILESASTNQTSMYLCASSLPGQGYNQPQHFGDGTRLSIL.

This clone is a singleton in its sample. The genes are TRBV7-9 and TRBJ1-4, with a tentative D call TRBD1 (5 bases). Germline CDR1 reads SEHNR; CDR2 reads FQNEAQ (reference sequence). The CDR3 has 14 residues. Trimming left V 0 bases short and J 8 bases short, with 10 bases between. CDR3 bases: TGTGCCAGCAGCTTAGCTCCAGGACAAGAAAAACTGTTTTTT. It is translated as CASSLAPGQEKLFF.

Concerning this clone: The same CDR3 arises from other DNA sequences in this sample as well. The J gene is TRBJ1-1, the V gene TRBV3-1 (or the pseudogene TRBV3-2); D may be TRBD1 (5 bases). The germline V gene encodes CDR1 LGHDT and CDR2 YNNKEL (reference sequence). Deletions cut 2 bases from V and 2 bases from J, with 9 bases between. This CDR3 has 14 residues. CDR3 protein: CASSQTTVNTEAFF. CDR3 in DNA: TGTGCCAGCAGCCAAACGACAGTCAACACTGAAGCTTTCTTT.

This clone was seen just once. The rearrangement links TRBV11-2 to TRBJ1-6; D not certain. Trimming stripped 5 bases from V and 7 bases from J, with 9 bases between. This CDR3 has 13 amino acids. Germline V gives CDR1 SGHAT, CDR2 FQNNGV. The CDR3 sequence: CASSRTQNSPLHF. The CDR3 DNA is TGTGCCAGCAGCAGGACCCAGAATTCACCCCTCCACTTT.

The V and J genes are TRBV21-1 and TRBJ2-5; the D call TRBD2 from the table was never checked on the DNA. TRBV21-1 is termed a pseudogene. The CDR3 runs to 14 residues. The CDR3 DNA follows: TGTGCCAGCAGCAACCCCACTCACCAAGAGACCCAGTACTTC. Translated, it gives CASSNPTHQETQYF.

This sequence joins TRBV18 and TRBJ1-4; 7 bases match TRBD1. CDR3 length: 15 residues. Trimming at V came to 3 bases and at J to 7 bases, leaving 8 bases not matched to a gene. Germline V gives CDR1 KGHSH, CDR2 LQKENI. CDR3 amino acids: CASSPPDRAREKLFF. The CDR3 DNA follows: TGTGCCAGCTCACCGCCAGACAGGGCACGTGAAAAACTGTTTTTT.

This chain connects TRBV6-5 to TRBJ1-5, with D maybe TRBD1 (6 bases). The CDR3 covers 14 residues. Deletions cut 0 bases from V and 6 bases from J, with 9 bases between. The germline V gene has CDR1 MNHEY and CDR2 SVGAGI. CDR3 residues: CASSYSGGLQPQHF. The CDR3 DNA sequence: TGTGCCAGCAGTTACTCGGGGGGCCTTCAGCCCCAGCATTTT.

The V and J genes are TRBV10-3 and TRBJ1-2; perhaps TRBD1 as D (5 bases). V was trimmed by 6 bases and J by 4 bases, leaving 12 bases between them. Per germline, CDR1 ENHRY and CDR2 SYGVKD. CDR3 length: 13 amino acids. CDR3 bases: TGTGCCATCAGACCCGACGGGGCCTATGGCTACACCTTC. Translated: CAIRPDGAYGYTF.

The J gene is TRBJ2-1, the V gene TRBV27; D is possibly TRBD2 (5 bases). V dropped 2 bases and J dropped 0 bases, with 8 bases sitting between them. There are 15 residues in the CDR3. Germline V CDR1 and CDR2: MNHEY, SMNVEV (reference sequence). The CDR3 region is CASSLERSSYNEQFF. CDR3 bases: TGTGCCAGCAGTTTAGAGCGGAGCTCCTACAATGAGCAGTTCTTC.

The rearrangement uses TRBV19 and TRBJ1-2; D is unclear. Germline CDR1 and CDR2: LNHDA and SQIVND (reference sequence). V dropped 3 bases and J dropped 8 bases, with 13 bases sitting between them. The CDR3 has 13 residues. CDR3 residues: CASSMDRRGGYTF. The CDR3 DNA is TGTGCCAGTAGTATGGATCGGAGAGGGGGCTACACCTTC.

This sequence joins TRBV5-1 and TRBJ2-5, with D unclear. V lost 1 base to trimming and J lost 4 bases, with 11 bases between them. CDR3 length: 14 residues. Germline CDR1 is SGHRS and CDR2 is YFSETQ. DNA of the CDR3: TGCGCCAGCAGCTTGTACAGCTGGGTAGAGACCCAGTACTTC. Residues: CASSLYSWVETQYF.

The chain uses TRBV19 and TRBJ2-1; D is unresolved. The germline V gene encodes CDR1 LNHDA and CDR2 SQIVND (reference sequence). This CDR3 has 17 amino acids. V was clipped by 7 bases and J by 1 base, with 20 bases between them. CDR3 sequence: CASTTHATIPSYNEQFF. CDR3 sequence (DNA): TGTGCCAGTACCACTCACGCGACCATCCCATCCTACAATGAGCAGTTCTTC.

The chain has TRBV12-3 or TRBV12-4 and TRBJ2-1; 8 bases match TRBD2. V lost 6 bases to trimming and J lost 5 bases; unmatched junction nucleotides: 0. This CDR3 contains 12 residues. The CDR3 DNA sequence: TGTGCCAGCAGACTAGCGGACAATGAGCAGTTCTTC. This encodes CASRLADNEQFF.

V is TRBV7-9 and J is TRBJ2-3; no firm D call. CDR1 and CDR2 (germline): SEHNR, FQNEAQ (reference sequence). The CDR3 extends over 14 amino acids. V was pared by 1 base and J by 4 bases, with 9 bases between. CDR3 nucleotide sequence: TGTGCCAGCAGCTTAGGACTCGTTCCAGATACGCAGTATTTT. Encoded protein: CASSLGLVPDTQYF.

The chain's CDR3 is CSVGFRLAGGPRSTKDTQYF. The CDR3 nucleotides are TGCAGCGTTGGATTTCGACTAGCGGGGGGGCCTCGTTCCACAAAGGATACGCAGTATTTT. The genes are TRBV29-1 and TRBJ2-3; 14 nucleotides agree with TRBD2. The length of the CDR3 is 20 residues. Losses at the gene ends were 4 bases for V and 6 bases for J; bases not matched to a gene: 21. Germline CDR1 is SQVTM and CDR2 is ANQGSEA.

The chain carries TRBV5-5 and TRBJ2-5; the D is unclear. Trimming left V 1 base short and J 4 bases short, with 11 bases between. Germline-derived CDR1 and CDR2 are SGHKS and YYEKEE (reference sequence). The CDR3 is 14 residues long. CDR3 nucleotides: TGTGCCAGCAGCTTGCTACCAAGAGGAGAGACCCAGTACTTC. It yields the protein CASSLLPRGETQYF.

CDR3 DNA sequence: TGTGCCATCAGCCAGGACAGCTTCAGCACTGAAGCTTTCTTT. This sequence encodes CAISQDSFSTEAFF. This chain joins TRBV10-3 and TRBJ1-1, with a possible D match to TRBD1 (6 bases). Germline CDR1 is ENHRY and CDR2 is SYGVKD. V gave up 6 bases and J gave up 4 bases, with 15 bases separating them. This CDR3 region has 14 residues.

CDR3 DNA sequence: TGTGCCAGCAGAGGAATCCCGGGACAGAGACTCCAGAGCAACTATGGCTACACCTTC. Its protein is CASRGIPGQRLQSNYGYTF. The chain carries TRBV2 and TRBJ1-2; 7 bases align to TRBD1. CDR1 is SNHLY and CDR2 is FYNNEI in the germline V gene. After removal of 6 bases from V and 2 bases from J, the junction contained 21 bases not matched to a gene. The CDR3 contains 19 residues.

The V and J genes are TRBV18 and TRBJ2-3; tentative D call: TRBD2 (5 bases). From germline, CDR1 is KGHSH and CDR2 LQKENI. The CDR3 length is 15 residues. V gave up 0 bases and J gave up 2 bases, with 9 bases separating them. The CDR3 loop is CASSPPGLHTDTQYF. The CDR3 region has the DNA TGTGCCAGCTCACCACCAGGACTCCACACAGATACGCAGTATTTT.

This sequence joins TRBV9 and TRBJ1-2; maybe TRBD1 (5 bases). This CDR3 spans 15 amino acids. Trimming pared 0 bases from V and 4 bases from J, leaving 13 bases between. Germline V lookup: CDR1 SGDLS, CDR2 YYNGEE. The DNA for the CDR3 is TGTGCCAGCAGCGTAGGTGGGGACGGAGTCTATGGCTACACCTTC. It specifies CASSVGGDGVYGYTF.